One and the same sample provided the 14 T cell receptor beta chains below, sequenced in a study of blood T cell repertoires in COVID-19 (dated by TCRdb to about 2020). Library creation used the immunoSEQ multiplex PCR assay. The immuneACCESS repertoire file appears here via TCRdb, limited to in-frame rearrangements. These files lack a portion of the clones; in checked studies, under half of the deficit traces to unresolved V genes, and the cause of the others is not known. This sample holds around 260,000 clones; approximately 86% were observed only once. Roughly 5% of the sample goes to the ten largest clones. The sequencing input was peripheral blood. These receptor sequences come from an older woman with COVID-19, enrolled during active disease.

The chain employs TRBV24-1 and TRBJ2-3; 7 bases map to TRBD2. CDR3 length equals 14 residues. Germline V gene data show CDR1 as KGHDR and CDR2 as SFDVKD. The V segment lost 3 bases and the J segment 4 bases; nucleotides outside the gene matches: 3. The CDR3 nucleotides read TGTGCCACCAGTGATCCCCGGGAGGCAGATACGCAGTATTTT. As protein: CATSDPREADTQYF.

The CDR3 loop is CASSESLDRGGTYTF. Written as DNA, the CDR3 is TGTGCCAGCAGTGAATCCCTCGACAGGGGGGGTACCTACACCTTC. V gene TRBV6-1 combines with J gene TRBJ1-2, with 9 bases aligning to TRBD1. The V segment lost 2 bases and the J segment 10 bases; nucleotides outside the gene matches: 11. Germline V gene sequence: CDR1 MNHNS, CDR2 SASEGT. There are 15 residues in the CDR3.

A single count supports this clone. V gene TRBV5-4 combines with J gene TRBJ2-7, with 7 bases fitting TRBD2. The ends lost 2 bases at V and 2 bases at J; junction bases unmatched: 7. Germline CDR1 is SGHNT and CDR2 is YYREEE (reference sequence). The CDR3 runs to 15 residues. The CDR3 loop reads CASSLVGRPAYEQYF. The CDR3 nucleotides read TGTGCCAGCAGCTTAGTCGGGAGGCCGGCCTACGAGCAGTACTTC.

CDR3 amino acids: CSASYGRGQPQHF. CDR3 coding DNA: TGCAGTGCTAGTTACGGGAGGGGGCAGCCCCAGCATTTT. The chain joins TRBV20-1 to TRBJ1-5; tentatively, D is TRBD1 (6 bases). CDR3 length: 13 amino acids. Germline loops: CDR1 DFQATT, CDR2 SNEGSKA (reference sequence). The V gene lost 3 bases and the J gene lost 7 bases, with 13 bases spanning the gap.

The chain carries TRBV5-1 and TRBJ1-6; D is perhaps TRBD1 (6 bases). The CDR3 has 15 residues. Trimming cost V 0 bases and J 5 bases, with 9 bases left between them. Germline CDR1 SGHRS, CDR2 YFSETQ. This CDR3 is CASSLVTGDNSPLHF. The CDR3 DNA reads as TGCGCCAGCAGCTTGGTGACAGGAGATAATTCACCCCTCCACTTT.

This clone occurred once. The J gene is TRBJ2-2, the V gene TRBV3-1 (or the pseudogene TRBV3-2); 11 positions match TRBD2. The CDR3 is made up of 18 amino acids. The germline CDR1 and CDR2 sequences are LGHDT and YNNKEL (reference sequence). Germline trimming cut 1 base from V and 4 bases from J; bases unmatched to any gene: 8. DNA for the CDR3: TGTGCCAGCAGCCAAGTTAGCGGGAGGGCCGTAGCCACCGGGGAGCTGTTTTTT. Its translation is CASSQVSGRAVATGELFF.

The rearrangement joins TRBV27 to TRBJ1-5, with D maybe TRBD1 (5 bases). Trimming cost V 6 bases and J 2 bases, with 17 bases left between them. Germline CDR1 is MNHEY and CDR2 is SMNVEV (reference sequence). This CDR3 comprises 16 residues. CDR3 sequence reads: CASSLRAQTGNQPQHF. CDR3 DNA sequence: TGTGCCAGCAGCCTTCGTGCACAGACAGGCAATCAGCCCCAGCATTTT.

This chain connects TRBV6-5 to TRBJ1-1; D unresolved. V dropped 6 bases and J dropped 5 bases, with 13 bases sitting between them. CDR1 MNHEY and CDR2 SVGAGI come from the germline V gene. CDR3 length: 13 amino acids. The CDR3 bases are TGTGCCAGCAGCCTACCGACATTTACTGAAGCTTTCTTT. It encodes CASSLPTFTEAFF.

As to this clone: At the DNA level, this CDR3 is encoded by other sequences in the same sample as well. The rearrangement uses TRBV5-1 and TRBJ1-4; D unresolved. V shed 2 bases and J shed 0 bases, with 5 bases lying between them. Germline V lookup: CDR1 SGHRS, CDR2 YFSETQ. CDR3 size: 14 residues. In DNA form, the CDR3 reads TGCGCCAGCAGCTTACAGTCAACTAATGAAAAACTGTTTTTT. It specifies CASSLQSTNEKLFF.

This chain links TRBV3-1 (or the pseudogene TRBV3-2) with TRBJ1-2; D is uncertain. CDR3 size: 16 residues. V lost 0 bases and J lost 8, with 19 bases in between. CDR1 LGHDT and CDR2 YNNKEL come from the germline V gene (reference sequence). DNA of the CDR3: TGTGCCAGCAGCCAAGATAACGAGGGTCTTCGTCGGGGCTACACCTTC. Amino acid sequence: CASSQDNEGLRRGYTF.

The rearrangement joins TRBV19 to TRBJ2-3, with 8 bases aligning to TRBD1. The V gene end was trimmed by 3 bases and the J gene end by 6 bases; junction bases not matched to a gene: 8. The CDR3 is made up of 15 amino acids. Germline CDR1 LNHDA, CDR2 SQIVND (reference sequence). CDR3: CASSIEGRGPDTQYF. The CDR3 region has the DNA TGTGCCAGTAGTATTGAGGGCAGGGGGCCGGATACGCAGTATTTT.

The rearrangement joins TRBV13 to TRBJ1-4, with D possibly TRBD1 on 5 matching bases. This CDR3 comprises 15 residues. Germline lookup yields CDR1 PRHDT and CDR2 FYEKMQ (reference sequence). V was clipped by 4 bases and J by 3 bases, with 12 bases between them. The CDR3: CASSWGGKANEKLFF. CDR3 DNA: TGTGCCAGCAGCTGGGGGGGAAAGGCTAATGAAAAACTGTTTTTT.

The chain carries TRBV3-1 (or the pseudogene TRBV3-2) and TRBJ2-7; 10 bases are shared with TRBD2. The CDR3 sequence is 17 residues long. Germline CDR1 reads LGHDT; CDR2 reads YNNKEL (reference sequence). Trimming at V came to 5 bases and at J to 0 bases, leaving 10 bases not matched to a gene. The DNA of the CDR3 is TGTGCCAGCAGCGACGGGGCAGGACTAGCGGTCTCCTACGAGCAGTACTTC. Residues: CASSDGAGLAVSYEQYF.

This clone was picked up one time. V and J are TRBV5-5 and TRBJ1-5; TRBD1 matches 8 bases. Per the germline V gene, CDR1 is SGHKS and CDR2 is YYEKEE (reference sequence). Trimming removed 4 bases from V and 0 bases from J; junction bases left unmatched: 9. This CDR3 contains 17 residues. CDR3 DNA: TGTGCCAGCAGCCCCACGACAGGGGATATTAGCAATCAGCCCCAGCATTTT. Protein sequence: CASSPTTGDISNQPQHF.